This TCR beta chain was obtained from a study of T cell responses to AZD1222 COVID-19 vaccine. Study-wide results and caveats: Spike-specific TCR breadth and depth both grew after two AZD1222 doses.

A remark on this clone: Its antigen is still unknown.

V trimming: 2 bases; J trimming: 4 bases; junction bases outside the gene matches: 6. Germline V CDR1 and CDR2: LNHDA, SQIVND (reference sequence). The CDR3 has 15 residues. Method: immunoSEQ multiplex PCR; TCRdb's copy keeps in-frame clones and lacks some. Of some 150,000 clones in the sample, 80% to 95% were seen once. The clonotype comes from an adult who received the AZD1222 COVID-19 vaccine. This chain links TRBV19 with TRBJ2-7; TRBD2 matches at 9 bases. The sample in question was peripheral blood, obtained 28 days after the second AZD1222 dose. The CDR3 protein is CASSIRASGNYEQYF. CDR3 coding DNA: TGTGCCAGTAGTATACGGGCTAGCGGGAATTACGAGCAGTACTTC.